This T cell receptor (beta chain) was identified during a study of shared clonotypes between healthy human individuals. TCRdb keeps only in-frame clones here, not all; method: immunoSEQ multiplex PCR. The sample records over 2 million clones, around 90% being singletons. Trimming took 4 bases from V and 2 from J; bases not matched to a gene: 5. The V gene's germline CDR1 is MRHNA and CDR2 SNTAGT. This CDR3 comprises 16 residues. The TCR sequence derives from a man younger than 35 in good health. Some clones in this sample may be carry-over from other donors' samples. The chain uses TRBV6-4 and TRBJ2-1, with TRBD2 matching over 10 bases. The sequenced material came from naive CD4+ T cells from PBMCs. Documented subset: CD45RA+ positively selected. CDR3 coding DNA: TGTGCCAGCAGTGCCTTAGCGGGAGGAACCTACAATGAGCAGTTCTTC. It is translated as CASSALAGGTYNEQFF.